This T cell receptor beta chain was captured by sequencing in a study of T cell repertoires in cytomegalovirus infection. Study conclusions and caveats: Based on cumulative public TCR beta family frequency, carriers of CMV plus the relevant HLA were identified.

TCRdb re-derived calls from the reads in MiXCR, one entry per CDR3 protein. The sample shows roughly 100,000 distinct CDR3 sequences, approximately 16% of them seen only once. This clonotype was seen more than once but under ten times. Its antigen is unidentified. Sample: PBMCs. The sequence was collected from a human donor in good health (CMV status not recorded). Some clones in this sample may be carry-over from other donors' samples.

In DNA form, the CDR3 reads TGCGCCAGCGGCGGTAGCGGGGGTTCGAACACCGGGGAGCTGTTTTTT. Translating gives CASGGSGGSNTGELFF. The V gene is TRBV5-1, the J gene TRBJ2-2, with TRBD2 matching over 9 bases. CDR1 SGHRS and CDR2 YFSETQ come from the germline V gene. This CDR3 has 16 amino acids. V dropped 7 bases and J dropped 0; count of bases not matched to a gene: 7.